The subject of this entry is one T cell receptor beta chain. This specimen belongs to a study of blood T cell repertoires in COVID-19. With V trimmed by 4 bases and J by 3 bases, 5 bases remained unmatched. This CDR3 comprises 14 residues. Germline V gene data show CDR1 as KGHSH and CDR2 as LQKENI. The study counted Cohort 3 donors as recovered given two negative PCRs, clearance, or symptom resolution. Original analysis: Estimation of nucleated cell counts relied on the amplification of reference gene primers. Sequencing used immunoSEQ multiplex PCR; TCRdb keeps in-frame clones, though not all of them. That table gives V, J and clone size, and the DNA gave D and trimming. The table includes approximately 230,000 clones, approximately 80% detected once.

The V gene is TRBV18, the J gene TRBJ1-2; TRBD1 matches 7 bases. The TCR originated in a man aged 40-55 years who had recovered from COVID-19. The sample comprised PBMCs or T cells enriched from blood (not recorded which). The CDR3 coding sequence is TGTGCCAGCTCACAAACCACAGGGGACTATGGCTACACCTTC. Protein product: CASSQTTGDYGYTF.